The clone carrying this T cell receptor beta chain was found once. Germline loops: CDR1 MDHEN, CDR2 SYDVKM. Losses at the gene ends were 8 bases for V and 3 bases for J; bases not matched to a gene: 6. The CDR3 is made up of 14 amino acids. These data come from a study of shared clonotypes between healthy human individuals. TCRdb keeps only in-frame clones here, not all; method: immunoSEQ multiplex PCR. Among some 1.4 million clones listed, roughly 96% were seen once. The chain combines TRBV28 with TRBJ1-1; 10 positions match TRBD1. The sequenced sample was naive CD4+ T cells sorted from blood. Subset specified: CD45RA+ positively selected. The clonotype comes from a man younger than 45 in good health. CDR3: CASGTGAGDTEAFF. Here the CDR3 DNA reads TGTGCCAGCGGGACAGGGGCGGGAGACACTGAAGCTTTCTTT.